The 23 T cell receptor beta chains in this list originate from one sample, sequenced in a study of cytomegalovirus exposure and HLA in healthy donors. Vbeta (60) and Jbeta (13) primers were used in the PCR. Measured with immunoSEQ multiplex PCR; TCRdb has only the in-frame clones, and not every one. This table holds about 150,000 clones, 60% to 85% found once. The source material was PBMCs. The receptors shown here come from a female donor in good health and CMV-seropositive.

This clone is a singleton in its sample. The gene calls are TRBV6-5 and TRBJ1-1; D remains ambiguous. In germline, CDR1 is MNHEY, CDR2 SVGAGI. V gave up 5 bases and J gave up 5 bases, with 12 bases separating them. This CDR3 comprises 13 residues. CDR3 nucleotide sequence: TGTGCCAGCAGTCCCGCTAGCAGAACTGAAGCTTTCTTT. Protein sequence: CASSPASRTEAFF.

V gene TRBV2 combines with J gene TRBJ2-3; D is uncertain. V shed 3 bases and J shed 2 bases, with 12 bases lying between them. The CDR3 runs 15 residues. Germline loops: CDR1 SNHLY, CDR2 FYNNEI. CDR3 sequence: CASSEVQINTDTQYF. The DNA of the CDR3 is TGTGCCAGCAGTGAGGTTCAGATTAACACAGATACGCAGTATTTT.

This clone was observed once. This sequence joins TRBV9 and TRBJ2-3; tentative D call: TRBD2 (6 bases). The V and J ends lost 4 bases and 3 bases respectively, with 12 bases between them. The CDR3 runs to 14 residues. Germline assignment: CDR1 SGDLS and CDR2 YYNGEE. As DNA, the CDR3 is TGTGCCAGCAGCACAGGAGGGCCGACAGATACGCAGTATTTT. Translated, it gives CASSTGGPTDTQYF.

The genes are TRBV19 and TRBJ1-3; 8 bases agree with TRBD1. CDR3 size: 15 residues. V was pared by 5 bases and J by 7 bases, with 10 bases of the junction left unmatched. Looked up from germline, CDR1 is LNHDA and CDR2 is SQIVND (reference sequence). CDR3 protein: CASSETPTGVNTIYF. In DNA, the CDR3 is TGTGCCAGTAGTGAGACTCCGACAGGGGTCAACACCATATATTTT. The full variable domain, in which reference TRBV19 and TRBJ1-3 provide the parts outside the CDR3, is DGGITQSPKYLFRKEGQNVTLSCEQNLNHDAMYWYRQDPGQGLRLIYYSQIVNDFQKGDIAEGYSVSREKKESFPLTVTSAQKNPTAFYLCASSETPTGVNTIYFGEGSWLTVV.

This sequence joins TRBV5-1 and TRBJ1-6, with D perhaps matching TRBD1 (5 bases). With 4 bases removed from V and 9 bases from J, the gap between germline ends came to 11 bases. The CDR3 has 13 amino acids. Germline CDR1 reads SGHRS; CDR2 reads YFSETQ. The CDR3 region has the DNA TGCGCCAGCAGCCGGGCCGGGGGTTCACCCCTCCACTTT. Protein product: CASSRAGGSPLHF.

This chain links TRBV7-9 with TRBJ1-1; unclear D gene. Germline values: CDR1 SEHNR, CDR2 FQNEAQ (reference sequence). The germline V and J ends were trimmed by 1 base and 0 bases, with 9 bases remaining between them. This CDR3 spans 15 amino acids. Here the CDR3 reads CASSLGATVNTEAFF. CDR3 nucleotide sequence: TGTGCCAGCAGCTTAGGTGCCACTGTGAACACTGAAGCTTTCTTT.

The chain couples TRBV25-1 to TRBJ2-7, with D possibly matching TRBD1 (6 bases). This CDR3 has 15 amino acids. Germline values: CDR1 MGHDK, CDR2 SYGVNS. V was shortened by 8 bases and J by 5 bases, with 22 bases between the two germline ends. CDR3 region: CASGAQGLDRDEQYF. CDR3 sequence (DNA): TGTGCCAGCGGGGCTCAGGGGTTAGATCGGGACGAGCAGTACTTC.

The V and J genes are TRBV28 and TRBJ1-2, with TRBD1 matching 8 bases. V dropped 6 bases and J dropped 5; count of bases not matched to a gene: 5. CDR3 length: 13 amino acids. Per the germline V gene, CDR1 is MDHEN and CDR2 is SYDVKM. The CDR3 is CASRSTGAYGYTF. In DNA, the CDR3 is TGTGCCAGCAGATCGACAGGGGCATATGGCTACACCTTC.

The chain joins TRBV7-9 to TRBJ2-2, with 14 bases that match TRBD2. This CDR3 is 17 amino acids long. In germline, CDR1 is SEHNR, CDR2 FQNEAQ (reference sequence). V shed 8 bases, J shed 4 bases, and the junction held 9 bases outside the gene matches. The CDR3 here is CASRLSGTSGGTGELFF. CDR3 DNA sequence: TGTGCCAGCCGGTTGTCCGGGACTAGCGGGGGCACCGGGGAGCTGTTTTTT.

CDR3 protein: CASRREVAGAFF. CDR3 DNA: TGTGCCAGCAGGAGAGAAGTGGCAGGAGCTTTCTTT. This chain joins TRBV6-1 and TRBJ1-1; D not certain. The CDR3 extends over 12 amino acids. Germline CDR1 MNHNS, CDR2 SASEGT. Trimming shortened V by 6 bases and J by 10 bases, and 15 bases separated the two germline ends.

In its sample, this clone was seen a few times. The genes are TRBV7-9 and TRBJ2-3, with 9 positions matching TRBD2. V lost 1 base and J lost 2; bases outside the gene matches: 4. The CDR3 extends over 16 amino acids. Germline CDR1 reads SEHNR; CDR2 reads FQNEAQ (reference sequence). The DNA for the CDR3 is TGTGCCAGCAGCTTAGGTCGGGGACTAGCCACAGATACGCAGTATTTT. It codes for CASSLGRGLATDTQYF.

The chain couples TRBV19 to TRBJ2-7; 8 positions agree with TRBD2. There are 14 residues in the CDR3. Trimming at V came to 5 bases and at J to 6 bases, leaving 9 bases not matched to a gene. Germline assignment: CDR1 LNHDA and CDR2 SQIVND (reference sequence). CDR3 sequence (DNA): TGTGCCAGTAGTTCGGGAGCGGGAGTCTCCGAGCAGTACTTC. Translating it yields CASSSGAGVSEQYF.

This clone was seen only a few times. J is TRBJ1-6 and V is TRBV5-5; 7 bases line up with TRBD1. Germline V gives CDR1 SGHKS, CDR2 YYEKEE (reference sequence). This CDR3 contains 15 residues. V lost 1 base and J lost 10; bases outside the gene matches: 8. The CDR3, as DNA: TGTGCCAGCAGCTTGAGGGACAGTCTCGGGTCACCCCTCCACTTT. It yields the protein CASSLRDSLGSPLHF.

This clone has a single count. The chain carries TRBV30 and TRBJ2-2; tentative D call: TRBD1 (6 bases). The V gene's germline CDR1 is GTSNPN and CDR2 SVGIG (reference sequence). Trimming left V 2 bases short and J 4 bases short, with 11 bases between. This CDR3 has 14 residues. The chain's CDR3 is CAWSPGVFTGELFF. The CDR3 region has the DNA TGTGCCTGGAGTCCAGGGGTCTTCACCGGGGAGCTGTTTTTT.

V is TRBV5-1 and J is TRBJ1-6; 9 bases agree with TRBD1. The CDR3 contains 14 residues. V lost 1 base, J lost 12 bases, and 5 bases stayed unmatched. Germline V CDR1 and CDR2: SGHRS, YFSETQ. CDR3 amino acids: CASSLTGGTGPLHF. The CDR3 coding sequence is TGCGCCAGCAGCTTGACAGGGGGCACCGGACCCCTCCACTTT.

The chain recombines TRBV6-6 with TRBJ1-2; TRBD1 agrees at 7 bases. V was pared by 6 bases and J by 4 bases, with 8 bases of the junction left unmatched. In germline, CDR1 is MNHNY, CDR2 SVGAGI (reference sequence). The CDR3 has 14 amino acids. The CDR3 DNA reads TGTGCCAGCAGCCCTACGGGGGACAGCTATGGCTACACCTTC. Amino acids: CASSPTGDSYGYTF.

The rearrangement links TRBV2 to TRBJ2-3; TRBD2 matches at 10 bases. The CDR3 is 16 residues long. Looked up from germline, CDR1 is SNHLY and CDR2 is FYNNEI. The V and J ends lost 8 bases and 5 bases, in that order; junction bases with no gene match: 13. The CDR3 is CASQGGLAGDLDTQYF. The CDR3 bases are TGTGCCAGCCAAGGGGGGCTAGCGGGAGATTTAGATACGCAGTATTTT. The entire variable domain, with the rest obtained from reference TRBV2 and TRBJ2-3, is as follows: EPEVTQTPSHQVTQMGQEVILRCVPISNHLYFYWYRQILGQKVEFLVSFYNNEISEKSEIFDDQFSVERPDGSNFTLKIRSTKLEDSAMYFCASQGGLAGDLDTQYFGPGTRLTVL.

This chain uses TRBV6-1 with TRBJ1-5; no definite D call. The V and J ends lost 5 bases and 5 bases respectively, with 16 bases between them. The CDR3 has 15 residues. The germline V gene encodes CDR1 MNHNS and CDR2 SASEGT. CDR3 sequence: CASSSGSSGYQPQHF. The CDR3 DNA reads as TGTGCCAGCAGTTCCGGGAGTAGCGGTTATCAGCCCCAGCATTTT.

J is TRBJ2-1 and V is TRBV14; TRBD2 is a possible D gene (5 bases). Germline assignment: CDR1 SGHDN and CDR2 FVKESK. CDR3 size: 14 residues. V lost 6 bases and J lost 2, with 11 bases in between. The CDR3 nucleotides are TGTGCCAGCAGGGCGACCGGGGCCTACAATGAGCAGTTCTTC. Its translation: CASRATGAYNEQFF.

CDR3 in amino acids: CAISDRDSYYEQYF. The CDR3 bases are TGTGCCATCAGTGACAGGGACAGCTACTACGAGCAGTACTTC. The chain employs TRBV10-3 and TRBJ2-7; 7 nucleotides line up with TRBD1. J gave up 3 bases and V 3 bases, and 5 bases lay outside the gene matches. This CDR3 comprises 14 residues. The germline V gene encodes CDR1 ENHRY and CDR2 SYGVKD.

The V and J genes are TRBV15 and TRBJ1-2, with 10 bases lining up with TRBD1. The V segment lost 0 bases and the J segment 6 bases; nucleotides outside the gene matches: 13. The CDR3 has 18 amino acids. CDR1 is LNHNV and CDR2 is YYDKDF in the germline V gene (reference sequence). For the CDR3, the DNA is TGTGCCACCAGCAGAGATCTGGGCGGACGAGGGACAGGGGATGGCTACACCTTC. Its translation: CATSRDLGGRGTGDGYTF.

In DNA, the CDR3 is TGTGCCAGTAGTATAGATCGCCCTATAGTGGGGCGTCCCTATGGCTACACCTTC. It specifies CASSIDRPIVGRPYGYTF. V usage is TRBV19 and J usage is TRBJ1-2; the D gene is possibly TRBD1 (5 bases). The germline V gene has CDR1 LNHDA and CDR2 SQIVND (reference sequence). The CDR3 is 18 amino acids. The V gene lost 0 bases and the J gene lost 4 bases, with 21 bases spanning the gap. Full variable domain (outside the CDR3, taken from reference TRBV19 and TRBJ1-2): DGGITQSPKYLFRKEGQNVTLSCEQNLNHDAMYWYRQDPGQGLRLIYYSQIVNDFQKGDIAEGYSVSREKKESFPLTVTSAQKNPTAFYLCASSIDRPIVGRPYGYTFGSGTRLTVV.

The V and J genes are TRBV4-1 and TRBJ1-3; maybe TRBD1 (5 bases). This CDR3 spans 15 amino acids. Trimming stripped 0 bases from V and 0 bases from J, with 6 bases between. Germline V CDR1 and CDR2: MGHRA, YSYEKL. The CDR3 here is CASSQEGASGNTIYF. CDR3 sequence (DNA): TGCGCCAGCAGCCAAGAAGGGGCCTCTGGAAACACCATATATTTT.